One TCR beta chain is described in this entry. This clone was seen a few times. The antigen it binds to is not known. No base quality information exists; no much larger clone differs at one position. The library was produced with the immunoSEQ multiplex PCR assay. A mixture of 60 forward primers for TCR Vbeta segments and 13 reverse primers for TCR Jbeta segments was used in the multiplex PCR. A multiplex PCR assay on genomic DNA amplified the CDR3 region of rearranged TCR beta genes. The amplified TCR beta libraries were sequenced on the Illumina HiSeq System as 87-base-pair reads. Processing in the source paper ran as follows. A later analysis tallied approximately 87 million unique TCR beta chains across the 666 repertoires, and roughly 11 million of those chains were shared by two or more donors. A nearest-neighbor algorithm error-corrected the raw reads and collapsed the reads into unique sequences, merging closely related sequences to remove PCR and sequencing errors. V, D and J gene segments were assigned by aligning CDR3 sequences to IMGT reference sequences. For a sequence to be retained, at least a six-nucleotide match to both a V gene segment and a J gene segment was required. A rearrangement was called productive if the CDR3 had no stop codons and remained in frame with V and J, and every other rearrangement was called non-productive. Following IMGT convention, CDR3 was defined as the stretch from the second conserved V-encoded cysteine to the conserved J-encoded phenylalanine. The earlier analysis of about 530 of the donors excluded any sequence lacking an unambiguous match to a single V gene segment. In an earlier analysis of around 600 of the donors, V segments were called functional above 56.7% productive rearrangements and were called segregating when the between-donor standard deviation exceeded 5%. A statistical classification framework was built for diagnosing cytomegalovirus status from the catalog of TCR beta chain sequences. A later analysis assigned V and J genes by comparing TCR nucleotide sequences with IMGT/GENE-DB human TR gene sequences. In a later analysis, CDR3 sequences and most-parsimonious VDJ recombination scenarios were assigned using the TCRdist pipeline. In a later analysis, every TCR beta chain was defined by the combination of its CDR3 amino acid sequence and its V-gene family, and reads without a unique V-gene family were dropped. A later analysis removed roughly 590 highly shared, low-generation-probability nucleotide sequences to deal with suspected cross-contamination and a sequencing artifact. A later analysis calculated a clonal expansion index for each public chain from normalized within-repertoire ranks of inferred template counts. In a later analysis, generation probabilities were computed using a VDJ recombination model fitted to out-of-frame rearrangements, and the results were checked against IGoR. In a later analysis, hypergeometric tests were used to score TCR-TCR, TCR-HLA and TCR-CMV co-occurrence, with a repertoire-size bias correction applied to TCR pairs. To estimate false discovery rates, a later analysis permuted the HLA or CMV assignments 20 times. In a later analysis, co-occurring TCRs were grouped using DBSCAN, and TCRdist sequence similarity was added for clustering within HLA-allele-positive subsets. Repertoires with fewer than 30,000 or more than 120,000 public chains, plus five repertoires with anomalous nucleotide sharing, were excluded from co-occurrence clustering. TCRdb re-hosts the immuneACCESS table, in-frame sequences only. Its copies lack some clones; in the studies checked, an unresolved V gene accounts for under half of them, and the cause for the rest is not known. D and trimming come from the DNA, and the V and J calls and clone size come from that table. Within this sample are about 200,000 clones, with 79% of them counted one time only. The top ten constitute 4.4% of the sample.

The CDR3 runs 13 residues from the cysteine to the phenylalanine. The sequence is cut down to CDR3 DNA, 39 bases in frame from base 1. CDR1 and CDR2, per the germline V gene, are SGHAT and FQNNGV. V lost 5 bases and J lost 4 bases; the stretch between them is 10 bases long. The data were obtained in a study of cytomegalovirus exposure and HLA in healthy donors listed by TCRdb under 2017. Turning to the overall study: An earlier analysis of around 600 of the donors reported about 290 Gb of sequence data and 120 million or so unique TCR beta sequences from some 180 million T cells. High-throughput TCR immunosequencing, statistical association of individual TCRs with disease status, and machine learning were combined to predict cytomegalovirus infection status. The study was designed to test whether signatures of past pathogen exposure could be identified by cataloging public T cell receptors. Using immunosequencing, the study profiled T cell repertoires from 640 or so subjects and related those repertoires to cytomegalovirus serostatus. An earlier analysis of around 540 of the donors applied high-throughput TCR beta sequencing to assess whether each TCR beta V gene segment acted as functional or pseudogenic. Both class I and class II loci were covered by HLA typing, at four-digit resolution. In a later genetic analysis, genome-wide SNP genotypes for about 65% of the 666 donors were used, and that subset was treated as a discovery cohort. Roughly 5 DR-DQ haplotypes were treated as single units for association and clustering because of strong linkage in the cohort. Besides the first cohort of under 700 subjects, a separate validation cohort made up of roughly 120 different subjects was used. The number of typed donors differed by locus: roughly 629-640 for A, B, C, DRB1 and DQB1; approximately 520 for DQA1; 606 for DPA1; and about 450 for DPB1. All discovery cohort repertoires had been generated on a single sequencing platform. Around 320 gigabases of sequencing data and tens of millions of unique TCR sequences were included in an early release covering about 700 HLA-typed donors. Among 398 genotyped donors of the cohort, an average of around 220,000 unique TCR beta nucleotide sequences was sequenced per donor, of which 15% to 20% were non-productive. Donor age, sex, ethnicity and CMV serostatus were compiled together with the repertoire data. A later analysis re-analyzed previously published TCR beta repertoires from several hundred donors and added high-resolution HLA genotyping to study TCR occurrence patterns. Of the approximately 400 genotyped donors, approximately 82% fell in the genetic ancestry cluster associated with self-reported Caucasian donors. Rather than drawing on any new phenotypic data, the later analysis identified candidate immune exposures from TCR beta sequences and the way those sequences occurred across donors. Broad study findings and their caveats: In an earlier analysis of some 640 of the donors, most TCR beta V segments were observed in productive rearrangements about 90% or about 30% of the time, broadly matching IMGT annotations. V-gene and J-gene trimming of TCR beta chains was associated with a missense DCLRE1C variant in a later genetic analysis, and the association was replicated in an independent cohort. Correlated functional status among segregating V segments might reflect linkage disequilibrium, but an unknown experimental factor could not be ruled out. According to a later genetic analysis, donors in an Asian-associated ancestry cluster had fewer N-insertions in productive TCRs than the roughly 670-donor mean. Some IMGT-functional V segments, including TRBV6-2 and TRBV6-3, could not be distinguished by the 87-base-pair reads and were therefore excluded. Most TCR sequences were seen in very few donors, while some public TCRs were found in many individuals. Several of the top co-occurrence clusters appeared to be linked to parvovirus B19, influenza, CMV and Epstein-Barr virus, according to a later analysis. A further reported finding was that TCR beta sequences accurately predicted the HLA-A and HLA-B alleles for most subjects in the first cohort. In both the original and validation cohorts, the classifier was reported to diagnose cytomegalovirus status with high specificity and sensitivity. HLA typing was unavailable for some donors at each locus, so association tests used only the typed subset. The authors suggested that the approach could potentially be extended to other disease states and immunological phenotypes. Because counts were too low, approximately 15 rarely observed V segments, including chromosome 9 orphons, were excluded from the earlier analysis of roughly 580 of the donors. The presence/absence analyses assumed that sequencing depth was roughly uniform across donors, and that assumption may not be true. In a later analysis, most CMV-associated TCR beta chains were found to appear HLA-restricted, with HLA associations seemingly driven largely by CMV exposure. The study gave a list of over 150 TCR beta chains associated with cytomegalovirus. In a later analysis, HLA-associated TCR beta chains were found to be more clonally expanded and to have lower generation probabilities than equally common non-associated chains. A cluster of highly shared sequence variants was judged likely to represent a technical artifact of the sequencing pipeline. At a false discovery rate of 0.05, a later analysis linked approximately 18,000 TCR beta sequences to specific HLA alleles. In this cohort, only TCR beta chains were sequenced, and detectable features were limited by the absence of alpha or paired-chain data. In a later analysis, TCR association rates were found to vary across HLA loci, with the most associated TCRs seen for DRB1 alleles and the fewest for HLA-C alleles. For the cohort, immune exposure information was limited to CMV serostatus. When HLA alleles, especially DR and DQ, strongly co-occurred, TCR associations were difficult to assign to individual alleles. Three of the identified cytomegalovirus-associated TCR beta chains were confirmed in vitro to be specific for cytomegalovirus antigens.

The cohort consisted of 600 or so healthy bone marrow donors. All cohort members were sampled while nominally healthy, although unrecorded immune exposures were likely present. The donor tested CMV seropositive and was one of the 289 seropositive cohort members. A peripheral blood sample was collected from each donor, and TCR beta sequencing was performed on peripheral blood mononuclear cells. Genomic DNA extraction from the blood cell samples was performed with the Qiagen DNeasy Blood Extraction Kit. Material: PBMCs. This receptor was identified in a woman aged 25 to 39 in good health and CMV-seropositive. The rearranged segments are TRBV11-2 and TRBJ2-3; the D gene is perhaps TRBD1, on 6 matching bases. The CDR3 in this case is CASSKGTSDTQYF. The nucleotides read TGTGCCAGCAGCAAGGGGACATCAGATACGCAGTATTTT. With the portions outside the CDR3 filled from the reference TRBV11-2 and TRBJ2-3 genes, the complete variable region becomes EAGVAQSPRYKIIEKRQSVAFWCNPISGHATLYWYQQILGQGPKLLIQFQNNGVVDDSQLPKDRFSAERLKGVDSTLKIQPAKLEDSAVYLCASSKGTSDTQYFGPGTRLTVL.